The clone carrying this TCR beta chain occurred a few times. Per germline, CDR1 SNHLY and CDR2 FYNNEI. The CDR3 extends over 11 amino acids. A second PCR, run for roughly 7 to 12 cycles, used a sample-barcoded 5' primer plus a J-beta primer mix. TCRdb re-derived calls from the 5' RACE reads in MiXCR, one entry per CDR3 protein. Of roughly 1,500,000 distinct CDR3 sequences in the sample, 30% to 35% were seen once. This sample was taken from a study of blood T cells in healthy people across ages. Sequencing used blood. The TCR comes from a woman between 25 and 40 years old in good health. The chain is built from TRBV2 and TRBJ2-4; D not certain. The closer fit of TRBJ2-7 to the DNA end suggests the J call may be wrong. The CDR3 DNA follows: TGTGCCAGCAGTGGTTTTCACGAGCAGTACTTC. Protein sequence: CASSGFHEQYF.